These 32 T cell receptor beta chains originate from one sample sequenced in a study of blood T cell repertoires in COVID-19. The table came from immunoSEQ multiplex PCR; TCRdb's copy has only in-frame clones and leaves some out. Of roughly 99,000 clones listed, roughly 83% are singletons. The sequenced sample consisted of peripheral blood. These receptor sequences come from a human donor in a cohort sampled during active COVID-19.

This chain links TRBV28 with TRBJ1-2; unclear D gene. V was trimmed by 6 bases and J by 4 bases, leaving 18 bases between them. The CDR3 extends over 15 amino acids. Looked up from germline, CDR1 is MDHEN and CDR2 is SYDVKM. CDR3 bases: TGTGCCAGCAGACCCCCTCCGGGGTCCGGCTATGGCTACACCTTC. Its protein product is CASRPPPGSGYGYTF.

The V and J genes are TRBV14 and TRBJ2-1; TRBD1 matches at 8 bases. This CDR3 is built from 16 residues. V was pared by 4 bases and J by 8 bases, with 13 bases of the junction left unmatched. Per the germline V gene, CDR1 is SGHDN and CDR2 is FVKESK. CDR3 in DNA: TGTGCCAGCAGCCCGTCCCGGGACAGGAGGCGCCATGAGCAGTTCTTC. This translates into CASSPSRDRRRHEQFF.

The sample holds one count of this clone. The chain is built from TRBV19 and TRBJ2-7; 10 bases map to TRBD2. The CDR3 extends over 12 amino acids. The junction had 1 base not matched to a gene; V was cut back by 9 bases and J by 2 bases. Germline loops: CDR1 LNHDA, CDR2 SQIVND (reference sequence). The CDR3 spells CASSGRAYEQYF. As DNA, the CDR3 is TGTGCCAGCAGCGGGAGGGCCTACGAGCAGTACTTC.

This chain uses TRBV7-2 with TRBJ2-7; TRBD1 matches at 7 bases. The CDR3 runs to 15 residues. Germline values: CDR1 SGHTA, CDR2 FQGNSA. V lost 6 bases to trimming and J lost 2 bases; unmatched junction nucleotides: 10. The CDR3 region is CASRLDRNPTYEQYF. CDR3 DNA: TGTGCCAGCAGGTTGGACAGGAACCCGACCTACGAGCAGTACTTC.

The chain uses TRBV11-2 and TRBJ2-4, with 8 positions matching TRBD2. The CDR3 spans 19 residues. Germline assignment: CDR1 SGHAT and CDR2 FQNNGV. The V gene end was trimmed by 1 base and the J gene end by 9 bases; junction bases not matched to a gene: 20. CDR3 loop: CASSLALGLERESRGIQYF. The CDR3 bases are TGTGCCAGCAGCTTAGCGTTGGGGCTGGAGCGGGAGTCTAGGGGCATTCAGTACTTC.

The chain links TRBV7-2 to TRBJ1-6, with D unclear. Between the trimmed V and J ends, which lost 0 bases and 6 bases, there was a span of 6 bases. CDR1 is SGHTA, CDR2 FQGNSA, per germline. The CDR3 totals 14 residues. The CDR3 DNA reads TGTGCCAGCAGCTTAGCTATCAGTAATTCACCCCTCCACTTT. The encoded protein is CASSLAISNSPLHF.

The chain joins TRBV6-5 to TRBJ2-1, with 8 bases lining up with TRBD1. The CDR3 length is 14 residues. Germline CDR1 and CDR2: MNHEY and SVGAGI. The trim removed 8 bases at V and 5 bases at J, leaving 8 bases unmatched. The CDR3 sequence is CASRRTGRNNEQFF. The CDR3, as DNA: TGTGCCAGCCGACGGACAGGGAGAAACAATGAGCAGTTCTTC.

V is TRBV28 and J is TRBJ1-5; D is unclear. Looked up from germline, CDR1 is MDHEN and CDR2 is SYDVKM. CDR3 length: 13 residues. The V end lost 8 bases, the J end lost 3 bases, and 11 bases lay between the germline ends. CDR3 DNA: TGTGCCAGCCTATGGTCTCTCAATCAGCCCCAGCATTTT. Translating gives CASLWSLNQPQHF. Together with reference TRBV28 and TRBJ1-5, the CDR3 gives the full variable domain: DVKVTQSSRYLVKRTGEKVFLECVQDMDHENMFWYRQDPGLGLRLIYFSYDVKMKEKGDIPEGYSVSREKKERFSLILESASTNQTSMYLCASLWSLNQPQHFGDGTRLSIL.

This clone was seen just once. CDR3 region: CASSPERGSYNEQFF. CDR3 DNA: TGCGCCAGCAGCCCCGAGCGGGGCTCCTACAATGAGCAGTTCTTC. V gene TRBV5-1 combines with J gene TRBJ2-1, with 7 bases aligning to TRBD2. The CDR3 extends over 15 amino acids. The junction had 4 bases not matched to a gene; V was cut back by 4 bases and J by 0 bases. Germline-derived CDR1 and CDR2 are SGHRS and YFSETQ.

The chain joins TRBV18 to TRBJ2-2; TRBD2 might be the D (6 bases). The CDR3 is 16 amino acids. Trimming left V 5 bases short and J 2 bases short, with 15 bases between. Germline values: CDR1 KGHSH, CDR2 LQKENI. Here the CDR3 reads CASSSTVAANTGELFF. The CDR3 nucleotides read TGTGCCAGCTCATCCACGGTAGCGGCAAACACCGGGGAGCTGTTTTTT. Supplemented by reference TRBV18 and TRBJ2-2, the full variable domain reads NAGVMQNPRHLVRRRGQEARLRCSPMKGHSHVYWYRQLPEEGLKFMVYLQKENIIDESGMPKERFSAEFPKEGPSILRIQQVVRGDSAAYFCASSSTVAANTGELFFGEGSRLTVL.

The CDR3 spells CASSSYRVSNTEAFF. In DNA, the CDR3 is TGTGCCAGTAGTTCGTACAGGGTATCGAACACTGAAGCTTTCTTT. This chain uses TRBV19 with TRBJ1-1, with D tentatively TRBD1 (6 bases). The CDR3 spans 15 residues. Germline V gives CDR1 LNHDA, CDR2 SQIVND (reference sequence). V lost 5 bases and J lost 1, with 14 bases in between.

The chain links TRBV19 to TRBJ2-2; D is perhaps TRBD2 (6 bases). V gave up 7 bases and J gave up 2 bases, with 14 bases separating them. This CDR3 spans 15 amino acids. The germline V gene encodes CDR1 LNHDA and CDR2 SQIVND (reference sequence). CDR3 DNA: TGTGCCAGTACCGTCCCGGGACTCAACACCGGGGAGCTGTTTTTT. Residues: CASTVPGLNTGELFF.

Turning to this clone: Other DNA sequences within the sample encode an identical CDR3. The chain recombines TRBV9 with TRBJ2-1; possible D gene TRBD1, 5 bases. This CDR3 spans 15 amino acids. Trimming cost V 0 bases and J 4 bases, with 11 bases left between them. The V gene's germline CDR1 is SGDLS and CDR2 YYNGEE. The CDR3 DNA reads TGTGCCAGCAGCGTAGGGGTGGGGCCATACAATGAGCAGTTCTTC. This encodes CASSVGVGPYNEQFF.

The chain links TRBV6-6 to TRBJ2-2; D is perhaps TRBD1 (6 bases). Trimming stripped 4 bases from V and 2 bases from J, with 11 bases between. The CDR3 is made up of 15 amino acids. Germline loops: CDR1 MNHNY, CDR2 SVGAGI (reference sequence). The CDR3 loop is CASSFGQPNTGELFF. The DNA of the CDR3 is TGTGCCAGCAGTTTCGGACAGCCAAACACCGGGGAGCTGTTTTTT.

The J gene is TRBJ2-3, the V gene TRBV9; 7 bases map to TRBD2. This CDR3 spans 16 amino acids. CDR1 SGDLS and CDR2 YYNGEE come from the germline V gene. J was trimmed by 0 bases and V by 2 bases; bases with no gene match: 6. Written as DNA, the CDR3 is TGTGCCAGCAGCGTCATCGGGGGGACTAGCACAGATACGCAGTATTTT. It yields the protein CASSVIGGTSTDTQYF.

V and J are TRBV6-5 and TRBJ1-1, with D tentatively TRBD1 (6 bases). Between the trimmed V and J ends, which lost 6 bases and 1 base, there was a span of 12 bases. This CDR3 region has 14 residues. The V gene's germline CDR1 is MNHEY and CDR2 SVGAGI. The CDR3 coding sequence is TGTGCCAGCAGCCCCGAGACAGGGAACACTGAAGCTTTCTTT. Translating it yields CASSPETGNTEAFF.

The chain has TRBV11-2 and TRBJ1-1, with a tentative D call TRBD1 (5 bases). Looked up from germline, CDR1 is SGHAT and CDR2 is FQNNGV. The CDR3 loop spans 11 amino acids. V was pared by 4 bases and J by 11 bases, with 11 bases between. The CDR3 bases are TGTGCCAGCAGCTGGGGCCCATCGGCTTTCTTT. Its protein is CASSWGPSAFF. Drawing the rest from reference TRBV11-2 and TRBJ1-1, the complete variable domain is EAGVAQSPRYKIIEKRQSVAFWCNPISGHATLYWYQQILGQGPKLLIQFQNNGVVDDSQLPKDRFSAERLKGVDSTLKIQPAKLEDSAVYLCASSWGPSAFFGQGTRLTVV.

The chain has TRBV7-8 and TRBJ2-1, with 8 bases aligning to TRBD2. CDR1 is SGHVS, CDR2 FQNEAQ, per germline. V gave up 5 bases and J gave up 8 bases; unmatched junction bases: 11. The length of the CDR3 is 15 residues. CDR3 bases: TGTGCCAGCAGCCAGAGCGGGAGAAGATCGGATGAGCAGTTCTTC. Its protein product is CASSQSGRRSDEQFF.

V usage is TRBV5-1 and J usage is TRBJ1-6, with D uncertain. CDR3 length: 16 amino acids. CDR1 and CDR2 (germline): SGHRS, YFSETQ. V dropped 0 bases and J dropped 8 bases, with 15 bases sitting between them. In DNA, the CDR3 is TGCGCCAGCAGCTTGGAGTGGAGGAACACGGATTCACCCCTCCACTTT. It is translated as CASSLEWRNTDSPLHF.

This sequence joins TRBV19 and TRBJ1-2, with 8 positions matching TRBD1. CDR3 length: 16 amino acids. With 5 bases clipped from V and 4 bases from J, the junction kept 12 bases outside the gene matches. Germline V lookup: CDR1 LNHDA, CDR2 SQIVND (reference sequence). The DNA of the CDR3 is TGTGCCAGTAGTCGACAGGGGAGTCAATCCGCCTATGGCTACACCTTC. This gives the protein CASSRQGSQSAYGYTF.

The chain combines TRBV2 with TRBJ1-2; tentative D call: TRBD1 (6 bases). Between the trimmed V and J ends, which lost 5 bases and 0 bases, there was a span of 16 bases. This CDR3 is built from 16 residues. Germline CDR1 is SNHLY and CDR2 is FYNNEI. This chain's CDR3 is CASSSFSGASNYGYTF. The CDR3 bases are TGTGCCAGCAGTTCTTTCTCAGGGGCGTCTAACTATGGCTACACCTTC. Complete variable domain (other parts from reference TRBV2 and TRBJ1-2): EPEVTQTPSHQVTQMGQEVILRCVPISNHLYFYWYRQILGQKVEFLVSFYNNEISEKSEIFDDQFSVERPDGSNFTLKIRSTKLEDSAMYFCASSSFSGASNYGYTFGSGTRLTVV.

The chain links TRBV5-6 to TRBJ1-5, with D perhaps TRBD1 (5 bases). There are 15 residues in the CDR3. V lost 5 bases to trimming and J lost 1 base, with 13 bases between them. Germline-derived CDR1 and CDR2 are SGHDT and YYEEEE. CDR3 protein: CASREWGGSNQPQHF. DNA for the CDR3: TGTGCCAGCAGGGAGTGGGGGGGAAGCAATCAGCCCCAGCATTTT. The full variable domain, its missing parts supplied by reference TRBV5-6 and TRBJ1-5, is DAGVTQSPTHLIKTRGQQVTLRCSPKSGHDTVSWYQQALGQGPQFIFQYYEEEERQRGNFPDRFSGHQFPNYSSELNVNALLLGDSALYLCASREWGGSNQPQHFGDGTRLSIL.

This chain links TRBV30 with TRBJ2-4; a weak D match, TRBD2 (5 bases). The ends were cut back, 3 bases at V and 9 bases at J, with 15 bases in the middle. Germline V gives CDR1 GTSNPN, CDR2 SVGIG (reference sequence). The CDR3 runs 13 residues. CDR3 loop: CAWSVLPAGIQYF. DNA of the CDR3: TGTGCCTGGAGCGTCCTCCCGGCGGGCATTCAGTACTTC.

The chain links TRBV3-1 (or the pseudogene TRBV3-2) to TRBJ2-2, with D uncertain. V was trimmed by 6 bases and J by 9 bases, leaving 17 bases between them. Germline V CDR1 and CDR2: LGHDT, YNNKEL (reference sequence). The CDR3 has 14 amino acids. This CDR3 is CASSPPTASRELFF. In DNA, the CDR3 is TGTGCCAGCAGTCCTCCCACAGCCTCCAGGGAGCTGTTTTTT.

The chain has TRBV7-2 and TRBJ2-7, with 10 bases fitting TRBD2. This CDR3 is built from 14 residues. Germline CDR1 and CDR2: SGHTA and FQGNSA. Unmatched junction bases numbered 3, after V lost 3 bases and J lost 4 bases. The CDR3 spells CASSFLAGEYEQYF. The CDR3 DNA reads TGTGCCAGCAGCTTTCTAGCGGGAGAGTACGAGCAGTACTTC.

The rearrangement joins TRBV28 to TRBJ1-5; D perhaps matches TRBD1 (6 bases). The germline V gene encodes CDR1 MDHEN and CDR2 SYDVKM. V lost 8 bases, J lost 0 bases, and 14 bases lay in between. This CDR3 is built from 15 residues. CDR3 sequence reads: CASLMQGYSNQPQHF. CDR3 in DNA: TGTGCCAGCCTAATGCAGGGGTATAGCAATCAGCCCCAGCATTTT.

The chain uses TRBV19 and TRBJ2-2, with D tentatively TRBD1 (5 bases). Germline CDR1 LNHDA, CDR2 SQIVND (reference sequence). CDR3 length: 16 amino acids. V was cut by 5 bases and J by 7 bases, with 20 bases left in between. CDR3 amino acids: CASSSIGQPRGGELFF. Written as DNA, the CDR3 is TGTGCCAGTAGTTCCATCGGGCAACCTAGGGGCGGGGAGCTGTTTTTT.

To note about this clone: Other DNA sequences in the sample encode the same CDR3. V is TRBV4-2 and J is TRBJ2-7; possibly TRBD1 for D (7 bases). Per germline, CDR1 LGHNA and CDR2 YNFKEQ. There are 16 residues in the CDR3. V was trimmed by 0 bases and J by 3 bases, leaving 15 bases between them. The CDR3, as DNA: TGTGCCAGCAGCCAAGAGACGCCAGGGGGGCTCTACGAGCAGTACTTC. Its translation: CASSQETPGGLYEQYF.

CDR3 residues: CASSKQQNTGELFF. CDR3 bases: TGTGCCAGTAGTAAACAGCAGAACACCGGGGAGCTGTTTTTT. The chain couples TRBV19 to TRBJ2-2; D not certain. Per germline, CDR1 LNHDA and CDR2 SQIVND (reference sequence). Trimming cost V 4 bases and J 1 base, with 7 bases left between them. The CDR3 consists of 14 residues.

The table lists this clone with a count of one. The rearrangement joins TRBV6-6 to TRBJ1-3; TRBD1 might be the D (6 bases). Germline CDR1 and CDR2: MNHNY and SVGAGI (reference sequence). V was clipped by 6 bases and J by 3 bases, with 12 bases between them. This CDR3 contains 14 residues. The CDR3 nucleotides are TGTGCCAGCAGCGGGACACGGAATGGAAACACCATATATTTT. Amino acid sequence: CASSGTRNGNTIYF.

This chain uses TRBV18 with TRBJ1-5; no clear D gene. CDR1 and CDR2 from the germline V gene are KGHSH and LQKENI. V was cut by 2 bases and J by 5 bases, with 13 bases left in between. The CDR3 runs to 15 residues. In DNA, the CDR3 is TGTGCCAGCTCACCAGCTTACGGAGCCCATCAGCCCCAGCATTTT. Translation: CASSPAYGAHQPQHF.

The chain recombines TRBV5-4 with TRBJ1-2, with D tentatively TRBD1 (6 bases). Germline lookup yields CDR1 SGHNT and CDR2 YYREEE (reference sequence). V lost 2 bases and J 4 bases, leaving 12 bases between the germline ends. The CDR3 contains 14 residues. The CDR3 nucleotides read TGTGCCAGCAGCTTACTACAGGGCCCCTATGGCTACACCTTC. It specifies CASSLLQGPYGYTF.